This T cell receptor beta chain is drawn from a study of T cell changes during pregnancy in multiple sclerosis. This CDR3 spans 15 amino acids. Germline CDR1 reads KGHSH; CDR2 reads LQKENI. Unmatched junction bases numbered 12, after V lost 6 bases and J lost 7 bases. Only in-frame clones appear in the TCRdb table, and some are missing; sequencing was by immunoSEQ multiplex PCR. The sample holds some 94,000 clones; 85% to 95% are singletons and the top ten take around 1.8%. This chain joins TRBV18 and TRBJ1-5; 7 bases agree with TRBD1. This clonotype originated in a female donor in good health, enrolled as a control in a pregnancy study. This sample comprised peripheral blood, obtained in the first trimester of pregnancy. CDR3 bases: TGTGCCAGCTCGGGGGGCACAGGGGTACGGCAGCCCCAGCATTTT. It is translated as CASSGGTGVRQPQHF. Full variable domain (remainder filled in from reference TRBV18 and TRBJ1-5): NAGVMQNPRHLVRRRGQEARLRCSPMKGHSHVYWYRQLPEEGLKFMVYLQKENIIDESGMPKERFSAEFPKEGPSILRIQQVVRGDSAAYFCASSGGTGVRQPQHFGDGTRLSIL.